Reported below is one T cell receptor (beta chain). The sample originates from a study of blood T cell repertoires in COVID-19. The table came from immunoSEQ multiplex PCR; TCRdb's copy has only in-frame clones and leaves some out. Found here are approximately 250,000 clones, roughly 90% of them singletons; the top ten hold 2.5% to 3%. The CDR3 consists of 14 residues. The V segment lost 4 bases and the J segment 4 bases; nucleotides outside the gene matches: 6. Germline V CDR1 and CDR2: SGHRS, YFSETQ. V usage is TRBV5-1 and J usage is TRBJ1-2; TRBD1 matches 8 bases. Sequenced input: PBMCs or T cells enriched from blood (not recorded which). This TCR was recovered from a man in his forties who had been exposed to COVID-19. CDR3: CASSGGDRSYGYTF. The CDR3 DNA reads as TGCGCCAGCAGCGGAGGGGACAGGAGCTATGGCTACACCTTC.